This passage covers 5 T cell receptor beta chains from one sample sequenced in a study of T cells in Graves' hyperthyroidism and ophthalmopathy. There were TCR beta CDR3 regions amplified from RNA transcripts. The HTBI set primed first-round TCR CDR3 RT-PCR. From the multiplex PCR reads, TCRdb called clonotypes with MiXCR, one entry per CDR3 protein. Altogether around 340,000 distinct CDR3 sequences are present, approximately 22% being singletons, with the ten largest covering around 45%. The sequencing input was blood. The receptors stem from a woman aged 45-65 years with Graves' hyperthyroidism.

At least ten counts were recorded for this clonotype. The rearrangement uses TRBV20-1 and TRBJ2-5; 7 bases agree with TRBD2. CDR1 is DFQATT, CDR2 SNEGSKA, per germline (reference sequence). There are 14 residues in the CDR3. V was clipped by 7 bases and J by 5 bases; unmatched bases: 13. In DNA, the CDR3 is TGCAGTGTACGACGCGGGGGTTTGGTGGAGACCCAGTACTTC. Translated, it gives CSVRRGGLVETQYF.

This clonotype was seen repeatedly, ten times or more. The chain employs TRBV28 and TRBJ2-4; 10 bases are shared with TRBD1. Germline CDR1 reads MDHEN; CDR2 reads SYDVKM. This CDR3 comprises 16 residues. V trimming: 5 bases; J trimming: 7 bases; junction bases outside the gene matches: 11. Here the CDR3 DNA reads TGTGCCAGCAGTCCCCGGACAGGGGGACTTCTGAACATTCAGTACTTC. The encoded protein is CASSPRTGGLLNIQYF.

This clonotype came up many times. The gene calls are TRBV20-1 and TRBJ2-3, with D perhaps matching TRBD1 or TRBD2 (7 bases each). Deletions cut 5 bases from V and 5 bases from J, with 20 bases between. The V gene's germline CDR1 is DFQATT and CDR2 SNEGSKA (reference sequence). The CDR3 contains 15 residues. The CDR3 is CSALRQGGSIDTQYF. CDR3 sequence (DNA): TGCAGTGCTCTTAGACAGGGCGGGAGTATAGATACGCAGTATTTT.

The chain carries TRBV7-2 and TRBJ2-3; a weak D match, TRBD2 (7 bases). The germline CDR1 and CDR2 sequences are SGHTA and FQGNSA. Trimming stripped 1 base from V and 1 base from J, with 18 bases between. This CDR3 comprises 18 residues. The CDR3 protein is CASSLGRGGGRGTDTQYF. CDR3 bases: TGTGCCAGCAGCTTAGGAAGAGGGGGGGGAAGGGGCACAGATACGCAGTATTTT. Based on the CDR3 plus reference TRBV7-2 and TRBJ2-3, the full variable domain is GAGVSQSPSNKVTEKGKDVELRCDPISGHTALYWYRQSLGQGLEFLIYFQGNSAPDKSGLPSDRFSAERTGGSVSTLTIQRTQQEDSAVYLCASSLGRGGGRGTDTQYFGPGTRLTVL.

This clonotype was found many times. This chain uses TRBV7-3 with TRBJ2-1; D is perhaps TRBD1 (7 bases). Per the germline V gene, CDR1 is SGHTA and CDR2 is FQGTGA. Trimming removed 5 bases from V and 3 bases from J, with 14 bases in between. The CDR3 sequence is 15 residues long. The CDR3 spells CASSPQGGVYNEQFF. The CDR3 coding sequence is TGTGCCAGCAGCCCCCAGGGGGGTGTCTACAATGAGCAGTTCTTC.